The entry below describes one TCR beta chain. Its antigen is not known. The PCR used 60 Vbeta and 13 Jbeta primers. TCRdb's copy holds only in-frame clones and misses some; the assay was immunoSEQ multiplex PCR. The table lists 150,000 to 200,000 clones, around four fifths of them singletons. This entry comes from a study of cytomegalovirus exposure and HLA in healthy donors. General observations from the study: Most of the CMV-associated TCR beta chains (in a later analysis) appeared to be HLA-restricted. In an earlier analysis, in roughly 580 donors, most V segments appeared productive either ~87% or ~30% of the time. A list of more than 150 TCR beta chains associated with cytomegalovirus was given.

From germline, CDR1 is MDHEN and CDR2 SYDVKM. V shed 1 base and J 2 bases; nucleotides not matched to a gene: 4. This CDR3 spans 15 amino acids. The sample was PBMCs. The chain carries TRBV28 and TRBJ2-7, with 8 bases matching TRBD2. The TCR originated in a young woman in good health and CMV-seronegative. DNA of the CDR3: TGTGCCAGCAGTTTATCGGCGGGAGGTACCTACGAGCAGTACTTC. It specifies CASSLSAGGTYEQYF.